This T cell receptor (beta chain) was identified during a study of T cell responses to AZD1222 COVID-19 vaccine. Study-wide points: Clonal diversity may have been underestimated, and the donors were mostly white British, with more females than males. Only after the peak T cell response were repertoires sampled.

Notes on this clone: What it binds is unknown.

The CDR3 consists of 14 residues. The V end was cut by 5 bases, the J end by 5 bases, with 15 bases between. Germline CDR1 is MNHEY and CDR2 is SVGAGI. Pooling of second doses given at about 4 or about 12 weeks was done. The method was immunoSEQ multiplex PCR; TCRdb's version includes in-frame clones alone and lacks a portion of them. The sample holds tens of thousands of clones, around 90% seen once. The origin of this receptor is an adult who received the AZD1222 COVID-19 vaccine. Specimen: peripheral blood, collected 28 days after the second AZD1222 dose. This chain joins TRBV6-5 and TRBJ1-1, with TRBD1 as a possible D gene (6 bases). The chain's CDR3 is CASSPIGGRTEAFF. CDR3 DNA sequence: TGTGCCAGCAGTCCCATTGGGGGCAGGACTGAAGCTTTCTTT.